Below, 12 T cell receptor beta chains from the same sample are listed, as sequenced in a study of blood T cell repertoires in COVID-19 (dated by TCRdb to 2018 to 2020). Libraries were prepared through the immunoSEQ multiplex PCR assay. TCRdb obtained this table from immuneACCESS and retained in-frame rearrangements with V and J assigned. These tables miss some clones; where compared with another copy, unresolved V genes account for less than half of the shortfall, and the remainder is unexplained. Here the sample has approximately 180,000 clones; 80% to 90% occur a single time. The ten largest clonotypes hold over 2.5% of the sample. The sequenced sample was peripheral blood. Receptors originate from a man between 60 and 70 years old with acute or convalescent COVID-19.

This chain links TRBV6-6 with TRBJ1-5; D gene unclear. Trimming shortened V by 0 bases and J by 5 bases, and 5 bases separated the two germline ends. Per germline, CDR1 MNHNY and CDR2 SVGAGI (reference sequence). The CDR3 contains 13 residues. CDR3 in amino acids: CASSYSRDQPQHF. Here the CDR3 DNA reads TGTGCCAGCAGTTACTCGAGGGATCAGCCCCAGCATTTT.

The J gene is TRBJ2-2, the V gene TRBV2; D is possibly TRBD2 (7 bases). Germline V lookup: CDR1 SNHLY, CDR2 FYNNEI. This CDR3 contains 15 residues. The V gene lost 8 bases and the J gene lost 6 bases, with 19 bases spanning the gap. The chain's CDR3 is CASSTGGIGAGELFF. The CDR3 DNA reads TGTGCCAGCTCTACGGGGGGCATAGGCGCCGGGGAGCTGTTTTTT.

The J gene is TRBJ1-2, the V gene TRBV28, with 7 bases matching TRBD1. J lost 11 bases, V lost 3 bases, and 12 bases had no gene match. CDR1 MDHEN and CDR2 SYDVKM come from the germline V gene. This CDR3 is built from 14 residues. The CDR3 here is CASSLITGEVWYTF. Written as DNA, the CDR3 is TGTGCCAGCAGTTTGATTACAGGGGAAGTGTGGTACACCTTC.

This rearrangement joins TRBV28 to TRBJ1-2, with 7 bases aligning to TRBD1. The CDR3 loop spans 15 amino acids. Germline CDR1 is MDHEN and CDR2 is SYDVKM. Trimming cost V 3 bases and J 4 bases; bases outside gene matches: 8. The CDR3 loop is CASSFAQGRIYGYTF. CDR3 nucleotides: TGTGCCAGCAGTTTCGCACAGGGGAGAATCTATGGCTACACCTTC.

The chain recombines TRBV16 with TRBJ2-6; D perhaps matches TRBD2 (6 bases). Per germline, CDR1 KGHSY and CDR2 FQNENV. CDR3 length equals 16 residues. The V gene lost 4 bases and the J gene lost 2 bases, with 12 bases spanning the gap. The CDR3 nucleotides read TGTGCCAGCAGCCCACCTTCGGGGGCTGGGGCCAACGTCCTGACTTTC. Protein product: CASSPPSGAGANVLTF.

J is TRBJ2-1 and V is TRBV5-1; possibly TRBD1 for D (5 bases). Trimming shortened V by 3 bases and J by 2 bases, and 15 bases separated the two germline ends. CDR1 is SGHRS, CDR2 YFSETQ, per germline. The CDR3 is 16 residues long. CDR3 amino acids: CASSSGDSSPYNEQFF. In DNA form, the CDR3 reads TGCGCCAGCAGCTCCGGAGACAGTAGTCCCTACAATGAGCAGTTCTTC.

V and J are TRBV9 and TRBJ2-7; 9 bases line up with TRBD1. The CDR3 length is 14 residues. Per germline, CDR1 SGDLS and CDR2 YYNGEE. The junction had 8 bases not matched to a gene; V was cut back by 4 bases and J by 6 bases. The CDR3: CASSRRTGDGEQYF. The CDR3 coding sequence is TGTGCCAGCAGCAGAAGGACAGGGGATGGCGAGCAGTACTTC.

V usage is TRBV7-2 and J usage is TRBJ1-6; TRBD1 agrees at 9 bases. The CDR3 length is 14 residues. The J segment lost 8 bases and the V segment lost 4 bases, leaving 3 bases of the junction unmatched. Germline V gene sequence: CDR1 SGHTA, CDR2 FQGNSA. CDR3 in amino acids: CASSSDRGYSPLHF. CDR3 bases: TGTGCCAGCAGCTCGGACAGGGGATATTCACCCCTCCACTTT.

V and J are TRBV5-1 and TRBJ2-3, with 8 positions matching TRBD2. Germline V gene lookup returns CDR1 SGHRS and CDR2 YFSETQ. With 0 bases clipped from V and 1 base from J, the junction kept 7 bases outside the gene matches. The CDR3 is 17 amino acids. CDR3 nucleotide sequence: TGCGCCAGCAGCTTGGACCCAGCGGGAGCGGGCACAGATACGCAGTATTTT. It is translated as CASSLDPAGAGTDTQYF.

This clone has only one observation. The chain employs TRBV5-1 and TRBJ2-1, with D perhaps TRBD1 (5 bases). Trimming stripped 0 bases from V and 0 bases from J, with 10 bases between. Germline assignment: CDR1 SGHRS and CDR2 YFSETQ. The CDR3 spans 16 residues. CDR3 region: CASSLGQGPSYNEQFF. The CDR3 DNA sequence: TGCGCCAGCAGCTTGGGGCAGGGCCCCTCCTACAATGAGCAGTTCTTC.

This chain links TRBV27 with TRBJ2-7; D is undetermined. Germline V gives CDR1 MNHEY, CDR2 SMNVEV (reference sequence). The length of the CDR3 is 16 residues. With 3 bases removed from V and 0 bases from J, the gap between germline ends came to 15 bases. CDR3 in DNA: TGTGCCAGCAGTTTTAAACCCGAGGCCAGCTCCTACGAGCAGTACTTC. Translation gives CASSFKPEASSYEQYF.

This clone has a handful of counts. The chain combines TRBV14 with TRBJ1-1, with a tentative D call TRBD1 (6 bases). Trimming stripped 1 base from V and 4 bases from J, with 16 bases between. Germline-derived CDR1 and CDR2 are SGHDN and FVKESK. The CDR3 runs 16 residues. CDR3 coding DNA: TGTGCCAGCAGCCAAGTCCTGGGGGCTTATGGCACTGAAGCTTTCTTT. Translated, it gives CASSQVLGAYGTEAFF.